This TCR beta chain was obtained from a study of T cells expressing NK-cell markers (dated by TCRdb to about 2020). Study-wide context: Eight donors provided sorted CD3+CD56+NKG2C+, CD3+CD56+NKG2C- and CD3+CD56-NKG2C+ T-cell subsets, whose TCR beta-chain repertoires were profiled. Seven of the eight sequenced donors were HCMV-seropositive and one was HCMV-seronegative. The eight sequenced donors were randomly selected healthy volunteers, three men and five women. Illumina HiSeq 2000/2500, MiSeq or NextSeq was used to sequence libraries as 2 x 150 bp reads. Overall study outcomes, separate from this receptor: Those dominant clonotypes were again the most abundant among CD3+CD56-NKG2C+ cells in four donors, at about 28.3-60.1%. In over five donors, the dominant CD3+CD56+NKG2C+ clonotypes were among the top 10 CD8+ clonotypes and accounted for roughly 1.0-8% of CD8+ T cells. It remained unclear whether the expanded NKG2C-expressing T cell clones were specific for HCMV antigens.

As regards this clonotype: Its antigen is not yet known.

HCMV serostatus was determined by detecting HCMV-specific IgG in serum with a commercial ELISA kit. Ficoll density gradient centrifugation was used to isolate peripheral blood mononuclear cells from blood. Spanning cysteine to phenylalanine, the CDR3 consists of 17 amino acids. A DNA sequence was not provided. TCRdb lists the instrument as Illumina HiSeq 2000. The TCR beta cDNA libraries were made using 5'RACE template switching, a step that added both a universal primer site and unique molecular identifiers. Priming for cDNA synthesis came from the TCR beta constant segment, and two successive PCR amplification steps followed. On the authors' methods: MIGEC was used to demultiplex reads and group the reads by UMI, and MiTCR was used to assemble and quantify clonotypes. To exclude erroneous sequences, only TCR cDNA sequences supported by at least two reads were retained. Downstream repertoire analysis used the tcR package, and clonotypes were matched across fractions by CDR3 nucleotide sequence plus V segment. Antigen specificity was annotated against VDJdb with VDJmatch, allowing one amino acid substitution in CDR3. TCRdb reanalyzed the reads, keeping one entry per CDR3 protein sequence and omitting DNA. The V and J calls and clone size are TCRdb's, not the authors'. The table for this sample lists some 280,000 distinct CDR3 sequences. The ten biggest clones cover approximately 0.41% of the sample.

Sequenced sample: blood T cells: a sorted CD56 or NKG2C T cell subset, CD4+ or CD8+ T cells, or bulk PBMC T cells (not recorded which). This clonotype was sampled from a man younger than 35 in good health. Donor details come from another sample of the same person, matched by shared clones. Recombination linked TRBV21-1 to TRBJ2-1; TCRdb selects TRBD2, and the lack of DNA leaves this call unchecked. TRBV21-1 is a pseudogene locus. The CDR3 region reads CASSKIRTSGSRSPQFF.